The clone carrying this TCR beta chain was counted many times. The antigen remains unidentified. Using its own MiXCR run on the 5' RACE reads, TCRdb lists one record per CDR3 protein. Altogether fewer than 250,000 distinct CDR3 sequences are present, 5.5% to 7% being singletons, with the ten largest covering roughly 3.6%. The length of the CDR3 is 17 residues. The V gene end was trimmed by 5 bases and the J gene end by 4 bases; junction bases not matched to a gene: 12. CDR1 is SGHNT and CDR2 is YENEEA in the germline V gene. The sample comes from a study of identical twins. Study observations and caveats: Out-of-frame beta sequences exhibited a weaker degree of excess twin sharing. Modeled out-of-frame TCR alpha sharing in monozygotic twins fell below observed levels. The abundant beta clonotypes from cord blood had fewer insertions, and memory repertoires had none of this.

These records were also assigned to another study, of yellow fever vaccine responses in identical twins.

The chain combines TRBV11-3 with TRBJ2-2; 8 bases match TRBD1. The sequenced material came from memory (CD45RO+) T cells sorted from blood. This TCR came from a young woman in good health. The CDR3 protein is CASSPSGTGPITGELFF. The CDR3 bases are TGTGCCAGCAGCCCCTCCGGGACAGGACCTATCACCGGGGAGCTGTTTTTT.